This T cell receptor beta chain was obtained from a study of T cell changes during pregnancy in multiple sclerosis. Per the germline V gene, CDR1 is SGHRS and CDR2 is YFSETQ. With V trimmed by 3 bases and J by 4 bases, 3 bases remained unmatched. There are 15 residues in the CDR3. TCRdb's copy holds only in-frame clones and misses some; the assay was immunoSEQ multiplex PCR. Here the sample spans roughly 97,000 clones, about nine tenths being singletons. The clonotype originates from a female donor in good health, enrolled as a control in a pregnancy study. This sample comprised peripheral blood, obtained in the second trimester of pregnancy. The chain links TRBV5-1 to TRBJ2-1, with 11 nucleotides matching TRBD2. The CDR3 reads CASSSGLADYNEQFF. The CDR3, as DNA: TGCGCCAGCAGCTCGGGACTAGCGGATTACAATGAGCAGTTCTTC.